These 13 T cell receptor beta chains were sequenced from one sample in a study of shared clonotypes between healthy human individuals. The assay was immunoSEQ multiplex PCR, and TCRdb's table has in-frame clones only and misses some. The table records around 700,000 clones, 60% to 80% of them present only once. The sequenced material came from memory CD4+ T cells sorted from blood. The subset denotes: CD45RA-negative fraction. Every receptor here comes from a woman aged 30 to 39 in good health.

This clone was recorded a few times. This chain joins TRBV5-1 and TRBJ2-1; 12 bases fit TRBD2. The germline CDR1 and CDR2 sequences are SGHRS and YFSETQ. This CDR3 is 16 amino acids long. V shed 3 bases and J 4 bases; nucleotides not matched to a gene: 5. CDR3: CASSSTTSGRYNEQFF. The DNA of the CDR3 is TGCGCCAGCAGCTCAACGACTAGCGGGAGATACAATGAGCAGTTCTTC.

This clone occurred once. V gene TRBV10-3 combines with J gene TRBJ2-1; 12 bases fit TRBD2. After removal of 10 bases from V and 8 bases from J, the junction contained 6 bases not matched to a gene. Germline lookup yields CDR1 ENHRY and CDR2 SYGVKD. CDR3 length equals 13 residues. The CDR3 sequence is CATRTSGNHEQFF. The CDR3 DNA follows: TGTGCCACCCGGACTAGCGGGAATCATGAGCAGTTCTTC.

The genes are TRBV4-1 and TRBJ2-1; TRBD2 is a possible D gene (6 bases). Trimming cost V 4 bases and J 7 bases, with 17 bases left between them. The CDR3 consists of 15 residues. The germline gives CDR1 MGHRA, CDR2 YSYEKL. CDR3 nucleotide sequence: TGCGCCAGCAGCCGCGGGGTAGCGGAGATAAATGAGCAGTTCTTC. It encodes CASSRGVAEINEQFF.

The chain combines TRBV11-3 with TRBJ2-1; TRBD2 matches 9 bases. Unmatched junction bases numbered 10, after V lost 5 bases and J lost 8 bases. The CDR3 sequence is 15 residues long. Per germline, CDR1 SGHNT and CDR2 YENEEA. The CDR3 sequence: CASSDSAGGPYEQFF. In DNA, the CDR3 is TGTGCCAGCAGCGACTCCGCGGGAGGGCCGTATGAGCAGTTCTTC.

The chain links TRBV28 to TRBJ1-4; 7 bases match TRBD1. The J segment lost 1 base and the V segment lost 4 bases, leaving 6 bases of the junction unmatched. Germline V gives CDR1 MDHEN, CDR2 SYDVKM. The CDR3 loop spans 16 amino acids. CDR3 loop: CASSSEGAVTNEKLFF. Here the CDR3 DNA reads TGTGCCAGCAGTTCGGAGGGGGCAGTAACTAATGAAAAACTGTTTTTT.

This clone appeared a single time. This chain joins TRBV4-2 and TRBJ2-6; D may be TRBD1 (5 bases). The CDR3 has 16 residues. The V gene's germline CDR1 is LGHNA and CDR2 YNFKEQ. V lost 3 bases, J lost 4 bases, and 13 bases lay in between. CDR3 sequence reads: CASSQGDSLGANVLTF. The CDR3 DNA follows: TGTGCCAGCAGCCAGGGTGACAGTCTCGGGGCCAACGTCCTGACTTTC.

This clone was counted only a few times. This chain joins TRBV7-2 and TRBJ2-1, with D possibly matching TRBD2 (6 bases). V lost 7 bases and J 12 bases, leaving 13 bases between the germline ends. Germline V CDR1 and CDR2: SGHTA, FQGNSA. This CDR3 is 11 amino acids long. CDR3 region: CASISGVAQFF. The DNA for the CDR3 is TGTGCCAGCATCTCGGGAGTCGCGCAGTTCTTC.

V and J are TRBV7-2 and TRBJ1-3, with 8 bases lining up with TRBD1. The CDR3 sequence is 16 residues long. V lost 0 bases to trimming and J lost 11 bases; unmatched junction nucleotides: 12. Germline V gives CDR1 SGHTA, CDR2 FQGNSA. The CDR3 sequence is CASSLAAAGQGTSIYF. The CDR3 coding sequence is TGTGCCAGCAGCTTAGCGGCAGCCGGACAGGGAACGTCCATATATTTT.

The chain carries TRBV29-1 and TRBJ2-7, with no clear D. Germline V lookup: CDR1 SQVTM, CDR2 ANQGSEA. The CDR3 runs 12 residues. V shed 4 bases and J shed 3 bases, with 10 bases lying between them. The CDR3 DNA sequence: TGCAGCGTTGTCGTCCATAACTACGAGCAGTACTTC. It encodes CSVVVHNYEQYF.

CDR3 sequence: CASRVVPDSSTNEQFF. CDR3 nucleotide sequence: TGTGCCAGCAGAGTGGTACCGGACAGCAGCACTAATGAGCAGTTCTTC. V is TRBV27 and J is TRBJ2-1, with a weak D call TRBD1 (6 bases). This CDR3 spans 16 amino acids. V was shortened by 6 bases and J by 7 bases, with 22 bases between the two germline ends. Germline loops: CDR1 MNHEY, CDR2 SMNVEV (reference sequence).

This chain connects TRBV7-2 to TRBJ2-3, with 14 positions matching TRBD2. There are 14 residues in the CDR3. Germline CDR1 is SGHTA and CDR2 is FQGNSA. With V trimmed by 6 bases and J by 12 bases, 8 bases remained unmatched. The CDR3 region is CASRTGTSGSHQYF. In DNA form, the CDR3 reads TGTGCCAGCAGAACCGGGACTAGCGGGAGCCACCAGTATTTT.

This sequence joins TRBV29-1 and TRBJ2-1; 7 bases are shared with TRBD2. Per germline, CDR1 SQVTM and CDR2 ANQGSEA. The V gene end was trimmed by 6 bases and the J gene end by 2 bases; junction bases not matched to a gene: 10. The CDR3 contains 15 residues. The CDR3 is CSVPPSGRAYNEQFF. CDR3 sequence (DNA): TGCAGCGTCCCGCCTAGCGGCAGAGCCTACAATGAGCAGTTCTTC.

This clone was recorded a few times. The chain recombines TRBV28 with TRBJ1-1; 7 nucleotides agree with TRBD1. V gave up 7 bases and J gave up 5 bases; unmatched junction bases: 22. In germline, CDR1 is MDHEN, CDR2 SYDVKM. This CDR3 region has 18 residues. CDR3 loop: CASTPSQGRGFWGTEAFF. Written as DNA, the CDR3 is TGTGCCAGCACCCCCTCCCAGGGCAGGGGGTTCTGGGGGACTGAAGCTTTCTTT.